The T cell receptor beta chain under discussion was sequenced for a study of T-cell memory formation after mild COVID-19. In regard to this clonotype: Its target is not known.

Regarding the study as a whole: The CD4+ clones that contracted clustered mainly within CM and EM, and the CD8+ clones concentrated in EMRA. Clones contracting over day 15 to 85 were CD4/CD8 balanced, with later expanders leaning CD4+. Whether day 37 second-wave clones are SARS-CoV-2-specific was not confirmed.

The CDR3 is 11 residues long. The V end lost 4 bases, the J end lost 6 bases, and 7 bases lay between the germline ends. The germline V gene has CDR1 MGHDK and CDR2 SYGVNS. TCRdb analysed the 5' RACE reads with MiXCR anew, one entry per CDR3 protein. The sample contains fewer than 650,000 distinct CDR3 sequences, less than 25% of which appear only once. Sequencing used PBMCs or a T cell subset sorted from them (not recorded which). The TCR sequence derives from an adult woman who had mild COVID-19 (a few samples of this study predate the infection). Cell type and time point are not known. This sequence joins TRBV25-1 and TRBJ2-7; perhaps TRBD1 as D (5 bases). CDR3 sequence: CASSGGPEQYF. The CDR3, as DNA: TGTGCCAGCAGTGGGGGCCCCGAGCAGTACTTC.